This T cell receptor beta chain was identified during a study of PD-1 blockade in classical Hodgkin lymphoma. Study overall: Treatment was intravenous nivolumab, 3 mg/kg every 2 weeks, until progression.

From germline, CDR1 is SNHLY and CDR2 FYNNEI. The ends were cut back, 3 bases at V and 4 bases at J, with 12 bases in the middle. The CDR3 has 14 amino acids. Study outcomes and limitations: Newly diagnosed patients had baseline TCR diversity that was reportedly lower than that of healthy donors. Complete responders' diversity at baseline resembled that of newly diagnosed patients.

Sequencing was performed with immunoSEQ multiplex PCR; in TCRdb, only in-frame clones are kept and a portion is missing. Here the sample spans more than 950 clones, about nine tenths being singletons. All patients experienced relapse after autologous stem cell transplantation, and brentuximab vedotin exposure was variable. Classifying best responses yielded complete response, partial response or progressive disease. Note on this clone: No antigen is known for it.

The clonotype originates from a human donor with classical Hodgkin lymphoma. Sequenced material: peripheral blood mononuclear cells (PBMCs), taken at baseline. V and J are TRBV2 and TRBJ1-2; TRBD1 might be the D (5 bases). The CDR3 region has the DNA TGTGCCAGCAGTGATTGGGCAGGGCCCTATGGCTACACCTTC. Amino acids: CASSDWAGPYGYTF.